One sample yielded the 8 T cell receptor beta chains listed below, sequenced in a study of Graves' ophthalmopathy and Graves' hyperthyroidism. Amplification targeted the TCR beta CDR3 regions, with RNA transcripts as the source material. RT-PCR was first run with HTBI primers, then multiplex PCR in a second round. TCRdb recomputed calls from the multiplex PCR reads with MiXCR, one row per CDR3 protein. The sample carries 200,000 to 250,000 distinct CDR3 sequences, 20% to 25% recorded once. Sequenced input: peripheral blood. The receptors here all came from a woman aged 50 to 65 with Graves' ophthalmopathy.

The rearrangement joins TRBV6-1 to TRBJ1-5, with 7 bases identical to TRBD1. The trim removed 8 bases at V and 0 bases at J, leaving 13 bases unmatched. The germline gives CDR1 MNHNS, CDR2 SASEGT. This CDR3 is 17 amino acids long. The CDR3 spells CASQNAGTANSNQPQHF. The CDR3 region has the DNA TGTGCCAGCCAGAACGCGGGGACAGCGAATAGCAATCAGCCCCAGCATTTT.

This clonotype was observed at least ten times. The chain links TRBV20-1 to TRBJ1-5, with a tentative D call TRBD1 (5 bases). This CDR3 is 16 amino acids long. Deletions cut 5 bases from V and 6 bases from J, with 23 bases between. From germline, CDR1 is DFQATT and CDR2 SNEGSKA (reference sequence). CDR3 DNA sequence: TGCAGTGCTCCAAGTTCGAACAGGCGGGCGTCTCAGCCCCAGCATTTT. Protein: CSAPSSNRRASQPQHF.

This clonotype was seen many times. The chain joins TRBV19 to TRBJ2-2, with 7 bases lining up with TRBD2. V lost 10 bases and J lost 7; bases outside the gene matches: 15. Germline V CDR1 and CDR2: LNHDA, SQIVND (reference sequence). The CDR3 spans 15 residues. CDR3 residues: CATREGGSFDGELFF. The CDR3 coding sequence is TGTGCCACCCGAGAGGGCGGGAGCTTTGACGGGGAGCTGTTTTTT.

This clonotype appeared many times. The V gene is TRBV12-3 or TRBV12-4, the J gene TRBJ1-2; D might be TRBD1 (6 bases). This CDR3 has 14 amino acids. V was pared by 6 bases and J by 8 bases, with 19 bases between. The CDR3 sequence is CASRTPSRGYGYTF. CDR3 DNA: TGTGCCAGCAGAACCCCGAGCAGGGGCTACGGCTACACCTTC.

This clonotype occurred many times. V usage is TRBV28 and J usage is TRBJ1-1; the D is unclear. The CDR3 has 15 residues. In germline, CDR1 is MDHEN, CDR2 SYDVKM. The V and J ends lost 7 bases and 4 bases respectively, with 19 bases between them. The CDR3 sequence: CASTFSGRATTEAFF. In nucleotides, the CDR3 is TGTGCCAGCACTTTTTCCGGACGGGCCACCACTGAAGCTTTCTTT.

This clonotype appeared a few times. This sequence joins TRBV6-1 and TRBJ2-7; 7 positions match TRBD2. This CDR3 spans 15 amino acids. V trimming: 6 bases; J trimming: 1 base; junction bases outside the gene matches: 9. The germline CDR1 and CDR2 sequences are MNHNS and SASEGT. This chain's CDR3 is CASRGGTYQSYEQYF. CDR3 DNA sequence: TGTGCCAGCAGGGGGGGGACGTATCAATCCTACGAGCAGTACTTC.

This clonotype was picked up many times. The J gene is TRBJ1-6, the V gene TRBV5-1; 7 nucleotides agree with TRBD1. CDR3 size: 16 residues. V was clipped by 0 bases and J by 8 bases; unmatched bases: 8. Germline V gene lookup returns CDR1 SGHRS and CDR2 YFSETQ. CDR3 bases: TGCGCCAGCAGCTTGGAACCAGGGGGTTGGGATTCACCCCTCCACTTT. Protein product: CASSLEPGGWDSPLHF.

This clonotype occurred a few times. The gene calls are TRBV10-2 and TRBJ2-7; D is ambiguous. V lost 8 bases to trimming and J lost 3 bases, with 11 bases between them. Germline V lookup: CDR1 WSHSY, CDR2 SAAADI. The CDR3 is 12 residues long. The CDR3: CASSWVDYEQYF. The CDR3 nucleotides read TGCGCCAGCTCTTGGGTCGACTACGAGCAGTACTTC.